The rows below give T cell receptor beta chains drawn from one sample of a study of T-cell memory formation after mild COVID-19. TCRdb used MiXCR to reprocess the 5' RACE reads, holding one entry per CDR3 protein. Of about 290,000 distinct CDR3 sequences listed, about a sixth were seen once; the top ten hold roughly 20%. Sequencing was done on a sample of PBMCs or a T cell subset sorted from them (not recorded which). These TCRs come from a man aged 18 to 30 who had mild COVID-19 (a few samples of this study predate the infection). Cell type and time point are not known. Each CDR3 is given with its conserved first and last residue. D genes are given only for firm matches. A row's size may be missing; if present it is once, few, many or a size class.

. TRBJ2-7 TRBD2 16 TRBV7-6 CASSLGLAGGPYEQYF TGTGCCAGCAGCCTCGGACTAGCGGGGGGACCCTACGAGCAGTACTTC
. TRBJ1-5 . 13 TRBV20-1 CSALTGIYQPQHF TGCAGTGCCCTGACAGGCATTTATCAGCCCCAGCATTTT
few TRBJ1-1 . 12 TRBV20-1 CSARDQGPEAFF TGCAGTGCTAGAGACCAGGGCCCTGAAGCTTTCTTT
few TRBJ2-3 . 14 TRBV12-3/TRBV12-4 CASSFEGLTDTQYF TGTGCCAGCAGTTTCGAGGGACTCACAGATACGCAGTATTTT
. TRBJ1-5 TRBD1 20 TRBV24-1 CATSDSLGQGGGFSNQPQHF TGTGCCACCAGTGATTCTTTAGGACAGGGGGGCGGGTTTAGCAATCAGCCCCAGCATTTT
. TRBJ2-1 . 12 TRBV2 CASSGQGNEQFF TGTGCCAGCAGTGGACAAGGAAATGAGCAGTTCTTC
few TRBJ2-5 . 15 TRBV11-2 CAAKKTGNSQETQYF TGTGCCGCCAAGAAAACAGGAAACTCCCAAGAGACCCAGTACTTC
. TRBJ2-1 TRBD1 15 TRBV20-1 CSARDRGVPYNEQFF TGCAGTGCTAGGGACAGGGGGGTCCCCTACAATGAGCAGTTCTTC
few TRBJ1-1 . 13 TRBV12-3/TRBV12-4 CASSPNIGTEAFF TGTGCCAGCAGCCCAAATATCGGCACTGAAGCTTTCTTT
. TRBJ2-7 . 15 TRBV6-5 CASSYLGGAFNEQYF TGTGCCAGCAGTTACTTGGGGGGCGCGTTTAACGAGCAGTACTTC
. TRBJ2-7 . 11 TRBV7-9 CASGRSYEQYF TGTGCCTCGGGACGATCCTACGAGCAGTACTTC
few TRBJ2-5 . 15 TRBV28 CASSPWAGLRETQYF TGTGCCAGCAGTCCATGGGCAGGGCTCCGGGAGACCCAGTACTTC
. TRBJ2-7 TRBD2 14 TRBV7-2 CASSFAGGPYEQYF TGTGCCAGCAGCTTCGCGGGGGGGCCGTACGAGCAGTACTTC
many TRBJ2-1 . 16 TRBV11-2 CASSSRTLSSYNEQFF TGTGCCAGCAGCTCCAGGACTCTGAGCTCCTACAATGAGCAGTTCTTC
few TRBJ1-6 TRBD1 16 TRBV5-1 CASSLSPGTGNSPLHF TGCGCCAGCAGCTTATCCCCCGGGACAGGGAATTCACCCCTCCACTTT
few TRBJ1-2 . 10 TRBV29-1 CSVVSGGYTF TGCAGCGTTGTGTCTGGGGGCTACACCTTC
. TRBJ2-1 TRBD2 15 TRBV6-5 CASKLAGGSYNEQFF TGTGCCAGCAAGCTAGCGGGGGGGAGTTACAATGAGCAGTTCTTC
few TRBJ2-2 TRBD1 16 TRBV6-5 CASRPRDRGNTGELFF TGTGCCAGCAGGCCAAGGGACAGGGGGAACACCGGGGAGCTGTTTTTT
. TRBJ2-5 . 13 TRBV28 CASNSPGDGTQYF TGTGCCAGCAATTCTCCGGGGGACGGGACCCAGTACTTC
many TRBJ2-5 . 18 TRBV7-6 CASSLEGGRVSRWGTQYF TGTGCCAGCAGCTTAGAGGGCGGTAGAGTCTCACGGTGGGGGACCCAGTACTTC
few TRBJ1-2 . 13 TRBV12-3/TRBV12-4 CASSLFVGHGYTF TGTGCCAGCAGTTTATTCGTCGGACATGGCTACACCTTC
few TRBJ2-7 TRBD1 14 TRBV12-3/TRBV12-4 CASKRQGSSYEQYF TGTGCCAGCAAACGACAGGGGAGCTCCTACGAGCAGTACTTC
few TRBJ1-2 . 11 TRBV5-1 CASSEDNGYTF TGCGCCAGCAGCGAGGATAATGGCTACACCTTC
few TRBJ1-2 TRBD1 16 TRBV4-1 CASSPLPGTGNYGYTF TGCGCCAGCAGCCCCCTTCCAGGGACAGGCAACTATGGCTACACCTTC
. TRBJ2-1 TRBD2 16 TRBV3-1 CASSPGLAGAGDEQFF TGTGCCAGCAGCCCGGGACTAGCGGGGGCCGGGGATGAGCAGTTCTTC
. TRBJ2-3 TRBD2 11 TRBV20-1 CRGGRTDTQYF TGCCGGGGGGGCCGCACAGATACGCAGTATTTT
few TRBJ1-2 . 15 TRBV6-5 CASSYLTPRDYGYTF TGTGCCAGCAGTTACCTTACGCCCAGGGACTATGGCTACACCTTC
few TRBJ2-3 TRBD2 15 TRBV12-3/TRBV12-4 CASSYLAGGTDTQYF TGTGCCAGCAGTTATCTAGCGGGGGGCACAGATACGCAGTATTTT
few TRBJ2-1 . 13 TRBV29-1 CSVYGQSANEQFF TGCAGCGTTTATGGACAGTCGGCGAATGAGCAGTTCTTC
. TRBJ1-4 TRBD1 16 TRBV4-2 CASSREGQSINEKLFF TGTGCCAGCAGCCGAGAGGGACAGTCGATTAATGAAAAACTGTTTTTT
. TRBJ2-3 . 15 TRBV12-3/TRBV12-4 CASSLASWRADTQYF TGTGCCAGCAGTTTGGCTAGCTGGAGGGCAGATACGCAGTATTTT
. TRBJ2-2 . 16 TRBV10-3 CAISEGRERGTGELFF TGTGCCATCAGTGAGGGTCGGGAGCGAGGCACCGGGGAGCTGTTTTTT
. TRBJ2-1 . 17 TRBV12-3/TRBV12-4 CASSFLDGRSSYNEQFF TGTGCCAGCAGTTTCCTGGACGGTAGGAGCTCCTACAATGAGCAGTTCTTC
many TRBJ2-7 TRBD2 13 TRBV20-1 CSARAGESYEQYF TGCAGTGCTAGGGCGGGGGAGTCCTACGAGCAGTACTTC
few TRBJ2-7 . 15 TRBV6-5 CASSYGRGRRYEQYF TGTGCCAGCAGTTACGGGCGGGGGCGCAGGTACGAGCAGTACTTC
few TRBJ2-1 . 16 TRBV11-3 CASSPRGARRDNEQFF TGTGCCAGCAGCCCTAGGGGTGCGCGTCGCGACAATGAGCAGTTCTTC
few TRBJ2-3 TRBD2 18 TRBV5-1 CASSLATGLAGRTDTQYF TGCGCCAGCAGCTTGGCTACGGGACTAGCGGGACGCACAGATACGCAGTATTTT
. TRBJ2-7 TRBD2 13 TRBV7-6 CASSFGRASGKYF TGTGCCAGCAGCTTTGGGAGGGCTAGCGGGAAGTACTTC
. TRBJ2-7 TRBD1 15 TRBV11-2 CASSQGTGSSYEQYF TGTGCCAGCAGCCAGGGGACAGGGAGCTCCTACGAGCAGTACTTC
few TRBJ2-7 TRBD1 14 TRBV18 CASSPLGQGSEQYF TGTGCCAGCTCACCACTAGGACAGGGCTCCGAGCAGTACTTC
. TRBJ1-6 TRBD1 18 TRBV9 CASSVGDRAALYNSPLHF TGTGCCAGCAGCGTAGGCGACAGGGCGGCCCTTTATAATTCACCCCTCCACTTT
. TRBJ2-3 . 14 TRBV7-3 CASSLSGTTNTQYF TGTGCCAGCAGCTTATCCGGGACAACGAATACGCAGTATTTT
few TRBJ2-1 . 13 TRBV10-2 CASRDGTYNEQFF TGCGCCAGCAGGGACGGCACCTACAATGAGCAGTTCTTC
few TRBJ2-3 . 14 TRBV5-6 CASSRRRGTDTQYF TGTGCCAGCAGCCGACGTCGGGGCACAGATACGCAGTATTTT
. TRBJ2-2 . 12 TRBV6-6 CASSYPLGELFF TGTGCCAGCAGTTACCCGCTGGGGGAGCTGTTTTTT
few TRBJ1-6 . 16 TRBV15 CATSRDFRSYNSPLHF TGTGCCACCAGCAGAGATTTTAGAAGCTATAATTCACCCCTCCACTTT
many TRBJ2-5 . 15 TRBV12-3/TRBV12-4 CASSPRGALQETQYF TGTGCCAGCAGCCCAAGGGGGGCTCTCCAAGAGACCCAGTACTTC
. TRBJ1-4 . 16 TRBV7-9 CASSSRRITTNEKLFF TGTGCCAGCAGCTCCCGACGGATTACAACTAATGAAAAACTGTTTTTT
few TRBJ2-7 . 12 TRBV12-5 CASGLSVYEQYF TGTGCTAGTGGTTTGAGCGTTTACGAGCAGTACTTC
. TRBJ2-2 TRBD1 16 TRBV7-2 CASSTPGQVYTGELFF TGTGCCAGCAGCACTCCGGGACAGGTCTATACCGGGGAGCTGTTTTTT
. TRBJ2-1 TRBD1 13 TRBV6-5 CASRSRDSNEQFF TGTGCCAGCAGGTCCCGGGACAGCAATGAGCAGTTCTTC
few TRBJ2-7 . 15 TRBV15 CATSRDPRGGYEQYF TGTGCCACCAGCAGAGATCCGAGAGGGGGCTACGAGCAGTACTTC
few TRBJ2-5 TRBD2 14 TRBV12-3/TRBV12-4 CASREYSGVETQYF TGTGCCAGCCGAGAGTATAGCGGGGTGGAGACCCAGTACTTC
few TRBJ2-5 TRBD2 16 TRBV5-1 CASSLAGGLAGETQYF TGCGCCAGCAGCTTGGCCGGGGGACTAGCGGGGGAGACCCAGTACTTC
few TRBJ2-2 . 17 TRBV6-2/TRBV6-3 CASSYNRRQANTGELFF TGTGCCAGCAGTTACAATCGGCGACAGGCTAACACCGGGGAGCTGTTTTTT
. TRBJ2-3 . 16 TRBV7-9 CASSLEIWGDTDTQYF TGTGCCAGCAGCTTAGAAATATGGGGGGACACAGATACGCAGTATTTT
. TRBJ1-3 TRBD1 19 TRBV7-2 CASRSLPGQGNGGGNTIYF TGTGCCAGCAGATCGTTACCGGGACAGGGGAACGGAGGTGGAAACACCATATATTTT